This TCR beta chain was identified during a study of graft-versus-host responses after intestinal transplantation. Looking at the study overall: Anti-thymocyte globulin served as induction for all recipients, who then took tacrolimus and steroids for about three years.

V lost 5 bases and J lost 2, with 9 bases in between. This CDR3 is 14 amino acids long. Germline values: CDR1 MNHEY, CDR2 SVGAGI. Clones were read by immunoSEQ multiplex PCR, and TCRdb kept only the in-frame ones, dropping some. Of roughly 120,000 clones in the sample, 93% are singletons; the top ten hold 0.9% to 1.5%. Study-wide results and caveats: Recipient bone marrow held GvH clones, some seen earlier in ileum or blood. Declines in HvG clones occurring early post-transplant were associated with peak circulating GvH clone levels. Allografts of patients with graft-donor T cell macrochimerism showed high graft-versus-host to host-versus-graft clone ratios.

For this clone: Its antigen is unknown.

This sample comprised unstimulated CD8+ T cells sorted from spleen or lymph node cells, obtained before transplant. This chain links TRBV6-5 with TRBJ1-4; a possible D gene is TRBD1 (5 bases). This clonotype was obtained from a human donor who was the organ donor for an intestinal transplant. The CDR3 protein is CASSRGMTNEKLFF. The CDR3 nucleotides read TGTGCCAGCAGTCGGGGGATGACTAATGAAAAACTGTTTTTT.